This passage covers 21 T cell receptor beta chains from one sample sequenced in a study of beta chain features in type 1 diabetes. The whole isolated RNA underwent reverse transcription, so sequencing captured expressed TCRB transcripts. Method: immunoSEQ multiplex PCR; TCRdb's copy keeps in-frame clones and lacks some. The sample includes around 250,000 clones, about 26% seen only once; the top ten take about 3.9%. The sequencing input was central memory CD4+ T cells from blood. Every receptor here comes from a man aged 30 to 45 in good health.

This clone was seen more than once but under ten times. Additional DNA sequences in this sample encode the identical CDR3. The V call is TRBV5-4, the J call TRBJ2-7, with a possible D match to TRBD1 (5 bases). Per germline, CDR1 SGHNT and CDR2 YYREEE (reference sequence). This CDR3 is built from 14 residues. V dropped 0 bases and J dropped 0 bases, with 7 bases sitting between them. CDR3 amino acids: CASSLDRTSYEQYF. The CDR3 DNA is TGTGCCAGCAGCTTGGACAGGACCTCCTACGAGCAGTACTTC.

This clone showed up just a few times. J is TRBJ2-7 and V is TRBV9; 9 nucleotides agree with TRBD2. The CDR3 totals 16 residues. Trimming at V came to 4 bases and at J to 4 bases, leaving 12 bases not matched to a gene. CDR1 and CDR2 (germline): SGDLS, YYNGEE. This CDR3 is CASSPTLAGDFYEQYF. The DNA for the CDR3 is TGTGCCAGCAGCCCTACCTTAGCGGGAGACTTTTACGAGCAGTACTTC.

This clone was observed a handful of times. Here the CDR3 DNA reads TGCGCCAGCAGCACAGGGGTCAATGAGCAGTTCTTC. It is translated as CASSTGVNEQFF. The chain is built from TRBV5-1 and TRBJ2-1, with 7 bases aligning to TRBD1. The ends lost 4 bases at V and 6 bases at J; junction bases unmatched: 1. The V gene's germline CDR1 is SGHRS and CDR2 YFSETQ. This CDR3 is built from 12 residues.

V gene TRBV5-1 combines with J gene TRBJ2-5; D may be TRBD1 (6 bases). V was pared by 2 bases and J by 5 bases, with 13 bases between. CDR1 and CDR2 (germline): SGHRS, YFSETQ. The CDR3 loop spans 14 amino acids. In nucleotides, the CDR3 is TGCGCCAGCAGCTTTACAGGGTCCGGGGAGACCCAGTACTTC. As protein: CASSFTGSGETQYF. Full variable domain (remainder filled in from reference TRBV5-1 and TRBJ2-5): KAGVTQTPRYLIKTRGQQVTLSCSPISGHRSVSWYQQTPGQGLQFLFEYFSETQRNKGNFPGRFSGRQFSNSRSEMNVSTLELGDSALYLCASSFTGSGETQYFGPGTRLLVL.

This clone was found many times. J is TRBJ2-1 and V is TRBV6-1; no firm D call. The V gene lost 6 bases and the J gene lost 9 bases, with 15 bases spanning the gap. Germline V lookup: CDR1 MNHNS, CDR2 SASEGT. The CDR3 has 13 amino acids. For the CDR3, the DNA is TGTGCCAGCAGGGGCCGGCCCCTCGTTGAGCAGTTCTTC. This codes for CASRGRPLVEQFF.

This CDR3 is CASSYNRDIYNEQFF. The CDR3 coding sequence is TGTGCCAGCAGTTACAACAGGGATATCTACAATGAGCAGTTCTTC. The chain has TRBV7-6 and TRBJ2-1; possibly TRBD1 for D (6 bases). This CDR3 comprises 15 residues. Trimming shortened V by 6 bases and J by 3 bases, and 15 bases separated the two germline ends. CDR1 and CDR2 from the germline V gene are SGHVS and FNYEAQ. Complete variable domain (other parts from reference TRBV7-6 and TRBJ2-1): GAGVSQSPRYKVTKRGQDVALRCDPISGHVSLYWYRQALGQGPEFLTYFNYEAQQDKSGLPNDRFSAERPEGSISTLTIQRTEQRDSAMYRCASSYNRDIYNEQFFGPGTRLTVL.

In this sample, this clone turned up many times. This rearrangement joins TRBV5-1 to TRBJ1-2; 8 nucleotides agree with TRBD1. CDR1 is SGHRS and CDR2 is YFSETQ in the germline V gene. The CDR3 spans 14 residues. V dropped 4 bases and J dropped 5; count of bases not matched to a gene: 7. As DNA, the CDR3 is TGCGCCAGCAGCCGGGGGACAGGTTCTTATGGCTACACCTTC. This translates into CASSRGTGSYGYTF.

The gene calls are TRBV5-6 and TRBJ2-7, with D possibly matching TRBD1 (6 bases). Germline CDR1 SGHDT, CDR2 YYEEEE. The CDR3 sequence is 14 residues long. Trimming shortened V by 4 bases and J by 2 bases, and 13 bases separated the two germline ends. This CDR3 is CASSGLQGTYEQYF. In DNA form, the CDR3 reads TGTGCCAGCAGCGGCCTACAGGGTACCTACGAGCAGTACTTC.

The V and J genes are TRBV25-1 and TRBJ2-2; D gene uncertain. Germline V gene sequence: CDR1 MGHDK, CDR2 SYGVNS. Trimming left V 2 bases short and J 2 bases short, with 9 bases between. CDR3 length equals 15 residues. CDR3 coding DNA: TGTGCCAGCAGTGAACCCTCAGACAACACCGGGGAGCTGTTTTTT. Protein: CASSEPSDNTGELFF.

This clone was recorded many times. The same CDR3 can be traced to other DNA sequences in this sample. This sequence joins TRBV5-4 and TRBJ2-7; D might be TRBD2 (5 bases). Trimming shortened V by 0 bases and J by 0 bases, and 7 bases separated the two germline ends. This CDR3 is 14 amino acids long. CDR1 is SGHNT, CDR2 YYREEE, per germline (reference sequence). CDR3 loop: CASSLAGSSYEQYF. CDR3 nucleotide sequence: TGTGCCAGCAGCTTGGCGGGGAGCTCCTACGAGCAGTACTTC.

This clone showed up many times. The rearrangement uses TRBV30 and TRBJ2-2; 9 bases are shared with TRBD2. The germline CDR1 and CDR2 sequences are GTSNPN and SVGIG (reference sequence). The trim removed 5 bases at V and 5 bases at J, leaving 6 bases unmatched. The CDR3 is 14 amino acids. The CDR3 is CAWASGLATGELFF. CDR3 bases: TGTGCCTGGGCCTCGGGACTAGCTACCGGGGAGCTGTTTTTT.

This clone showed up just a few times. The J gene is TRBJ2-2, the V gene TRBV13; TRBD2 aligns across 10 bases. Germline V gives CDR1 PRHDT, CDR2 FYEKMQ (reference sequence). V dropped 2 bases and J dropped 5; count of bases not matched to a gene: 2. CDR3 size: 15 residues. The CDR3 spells CASSLKLAGTGELFF. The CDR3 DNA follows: TGTGCCAGCAGCTTAAAACTAGCGGGGACCGGGGAGCTGTTTTTT.

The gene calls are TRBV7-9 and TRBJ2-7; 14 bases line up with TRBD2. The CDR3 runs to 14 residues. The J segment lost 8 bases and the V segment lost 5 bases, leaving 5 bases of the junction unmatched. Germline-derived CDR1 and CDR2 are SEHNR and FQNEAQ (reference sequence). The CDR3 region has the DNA TGTGCCAGCAGCCCGGGACTAGCGGGGGAAAAGCAGTACTTC. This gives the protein CASSPGLAGEKQYF.

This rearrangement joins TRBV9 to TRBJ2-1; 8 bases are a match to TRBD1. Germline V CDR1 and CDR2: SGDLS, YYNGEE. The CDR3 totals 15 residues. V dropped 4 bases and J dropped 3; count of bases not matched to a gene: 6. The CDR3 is CASSTRDRSYNEQFF. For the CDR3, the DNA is TGTGCCAGCAGCACCCGGGACAGGAGCTACAATGAGCAGTTCTTC.

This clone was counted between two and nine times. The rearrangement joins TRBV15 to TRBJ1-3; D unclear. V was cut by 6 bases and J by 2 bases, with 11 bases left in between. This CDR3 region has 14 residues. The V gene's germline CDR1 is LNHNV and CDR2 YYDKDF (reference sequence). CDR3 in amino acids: CATSSGTTGNTIYF. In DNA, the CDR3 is TGTGCCACCAGTTCGGGAACCACTGGAAACACCATATATTTT.

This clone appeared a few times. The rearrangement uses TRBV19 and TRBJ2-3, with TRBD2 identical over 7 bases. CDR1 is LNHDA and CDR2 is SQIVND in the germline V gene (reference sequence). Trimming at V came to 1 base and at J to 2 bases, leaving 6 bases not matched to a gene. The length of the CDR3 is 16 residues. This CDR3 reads CASSIGLAPNTDTQYF. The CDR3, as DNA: TGTGCCAGTAGTATAGGACTAGCCCCGAACACAGATACGCAGTATTTT.

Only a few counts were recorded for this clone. CDR3 DNA sequence: TGTGCCAGCAGCTTTATTAGCGGGAGAGAGACCCAGTACTTC. This gives the protein CASSFISGRETQYF. V gene TRBV7-2 combines with J gene TRBJ2-5, with 9 bases identical to TRBD2. Losses at the gene ends were 3 bases for V and 4 bases for J; bases not matched to a gene: 3. Germline V gene sequence: CDR1 SGHTA, CDR2 FQGNSA. The CDR3 has 14 residues. The full variable domain, its missing parts supplied by reference TRBV7-2 and TRBJ2-5, is GAGVSQSPSNKVTEKGKDVELRCDPISGHTALYWYRQSLGQGLEFLIYFQGNSAPDKSGLPSDRFSAERTGGSVSTLTIQRTQQEDSAVYLCASSFISGRETQYFGPGTRLLVL.

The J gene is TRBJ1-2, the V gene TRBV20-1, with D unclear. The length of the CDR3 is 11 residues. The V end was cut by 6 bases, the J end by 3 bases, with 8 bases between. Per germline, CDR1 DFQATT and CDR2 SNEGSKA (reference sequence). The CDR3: CSADGYYGYTF. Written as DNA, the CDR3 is TGCAGTGCAGACGGCTACTATGGCTACACCTTC.

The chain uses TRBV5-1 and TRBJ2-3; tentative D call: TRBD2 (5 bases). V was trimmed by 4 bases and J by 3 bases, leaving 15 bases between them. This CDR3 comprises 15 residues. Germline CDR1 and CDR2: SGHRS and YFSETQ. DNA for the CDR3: TGCGCCAGCAGCCAGATCGCGGGTGGAACAGATACGCAGTATTTT. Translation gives CASSQIAGGTDTQYF.

CDR3 bases: TGTGCCAGCAGCCTTCTCTCTAACTATGGCTACACCTTC. The encoded protein is CASSLLSNYGYTF. The chain recombines TRBV14 with TRBJ1-2; D is unresolved. This CDR3 has 13 amino acids. Germline V CDR1 and CDR2: SGHDN, FVKESK. Deletions cut 4 bases from V and 0 bases from J, with 6 bases between.

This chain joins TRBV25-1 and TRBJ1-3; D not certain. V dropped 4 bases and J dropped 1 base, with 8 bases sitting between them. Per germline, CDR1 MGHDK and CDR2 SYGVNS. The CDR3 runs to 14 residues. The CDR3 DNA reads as TGTGCCAGCAGTGCGGGCAAGTCTGGAAACACCATATATTTT. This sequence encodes CASSAGKSGNTIYF.